One sample yielded the 14 T cell receptor beta chains listed below, sequenced in a study of cytotoxic CD8 clonotypes in ibrutinib-treated CLL. Repertoires were generated with immunoSEQ multiplex PCR, while TCRdb's copy carries only in-frame clones and drops some. The data show some 50,000 clones, with under 75% seen just once and 9.5% to 15% held by the top ten. The source was PBMCs, collected after 12 months of ibrutinib treatment. The receptor source for this set is a human donor with chronic lymphocytic leukemia.

The chain combines TRBV7-9 with TRBJ2-1, with D possibly called TRBD1 or TRBD2 (5 bases each). The CDR3 is 15 amino acids. CDR1 is SEHNR, CDR2 FQNEAQ, per germline (reference sequence). Deletions cut 1 base from V and 7 bases from J, with 14 bases between. Written as DNA, the CDR3 is TGTGCCAGCAGCTTAGGGGAGACAGTCCTGAATGAGCAGTTCTTC. Amino acid sequence: CASSLGETVLNEQFF.

The genes are TRBV5-4 and TRBJ2-7, with a tentative D call TRBD1 (6 bases). The V and J ends lost 1 base and 0 bases respectively, with 8 bases between them. The CDR3 is 14 residues long. Germline V lookup: CDR1 SGHNT, CDR2 YYREEE (reference sequence). The CDR3 loop is CASSLQGNSYEQYF. In DNA form, the CDR3 reads TGTGCCAGCAGCTTGCAGGGGAACTCCTACGAGCAGTACTTC.

This sequence joins TRBV6-1 and TRBJ2-3, with TRBD2 matching over 7 bases. The germline V gene encodes CDR1 MNHNS and CDR2 SASEGT. This CDR3 comprises 15 residues. V lost 6 bases, J lost 2 bases, and 8 bases stayed unmatched. The CDR3 protein is CASSALAGDTDTQYF. The CDR3 DNA is TGTGCCAGCAGCGCTCTGGCGGGGGACACAGATACGCAGTATTTT.

This chain joins TRBV5-4 and TRBJ1-2; the D is unclear. There are 13 residues in the CDR3. Trimming left V 1 base short and J 3 bases short, with 7 bases between. Germline lookup yields CDR1 SGHNT and CDR2 YYREEE (reference sequence). The CDR3 DNA reads TGTGCCAGCAGCTTGACAGTTGACTATGGCTACACCTTC. Protein: CASSLTVDYGYTF.

This clone was counted between two and nine times. This chain uses TRBV11-2 with TRBJ2-5; 10 bases map to TRBD1. Germline-derived CDR1 and CDR2 are SGHAT and FQNNGV. The CDR3 loop spans 15 amino acids. The ends lost 4 bases at V and 4 bases at J; junction bases unmatched: 6. For the CDR3, the DNA is TGTGCCAGCAGCTCACTCCGACAGGGGGCAGAGACCCAGTACTTC. It is translated as CASSSLRQGAETQYF.

The chain employs TRBV4-1 and TRBJ1-1; D is ambiguous. Trimming left V 0 bases short and J 0 bases short, with 11 bases between. The length of the CDR3 is 16 residues. The germline gives CDR1 MGHRA, CDR2 YSYEKL. The CDR3 reads CASSQDRYQMNTEAFF. CDR3 nucleotide sequence: TGCGCCAGCAGCCAAGATCGATACCAGATGAACACTGAAGCTTTCTTT.

The V and J genes are TRBV25-1 and TRBJ2-2, with TRBD1 identical over 9 bases. The CDR3 extends over 15 amino acids. J gave up 5 bases and V 4 bases, and 5 bases lay outside the gene matches. Germline CDR1 MGHDK, CDR2 SYGVNS. CDR3 loop: CASSAQGAGTGELFF. The CDR3 bases are TGTGCCAGCAGTGCACAGGGGGCTGGAACCGGGGAGCTGTTTTTT. The whole variable domain, filled in from reference TRBV25-1 and TRBJ2-2, reads EADIYQTPRYLVIGTGKKITLECSQTMGHDKMYWYQQDPGMELHLIHYSYGVNSTEKGDLSSESTVSRIRTEHFPLTLESARPSHTSQYLCASSAQGAGTGELFFGEGSRLTVL.

V and J are TRBV9 and TRBJ2-2, with a weak D call TRBD2 (5 bases). From germline, CDR1 is SGDLS and CDR2 YYNGEE. V was clipped by 4 bases and J by 2 bases, with 15 bases between them. This CDR3 is built from 16 residues. This chain's CDR3 is CASSPGGLSNTGELFF. CDR3 coding DNA: TGTGCCAGCAGCCCGGGCGGGCTATCCAACACCGGGGAGCTGTTTTTT. Variable domain in full (rest from reference TRBV9 and TRBJ2-2): DSGVTQTPKHLITATGQRVTLRCSPRSGDLSVYWYQQSLDQGLQFLIQYYNGEERAKGNILERFSAQQFPDLHSELNLSSLELGDSALYFCASSPGGLSNTGELFFGEGSRLTVL.

The genes are TRBV7-2 and TRBJ2-7, with 10 bases fitting TRBD2. The CDR3 covers 14 residues. V shed 5 bases and J 4 bases; nucleotides not matched to a gene: 5. CDR1 is SGHTA, CDR2 FQGNSA, per germline. The CDR3 spells CASSQSGGAYEQYF. DNA of the CDR3: TGTGCCAGCAGCCAGAGCGGGGGGGCGTACGAGCAGTACTTC.

The V and J genes are TRBV6-5 and TRBJ1-6; 7 nucleotides align to TRBD1. This CDR3 comprises 14 residues. V gave up 6 bases and J gave up 7 bases; unmatched junction bases: 6. Germline V gives CDR1 MNHEY, CDR2 SVGAGI. CDR3 bases: TGTGCCAGCAGCCCGGACAGGCCCAATTCACCCCTCCACTTT. Residues: CASSPDRPNSPLHF.

This chain links TRBV18 with TRBJ2-7; D unclear. Per germline, CDR1 KGHSH and CDR2 LQKENI. The CDR3 contains 12 residues. V lost 5 bases and J 3 bases, leaving 8 bases between the germline ends. CDR3: CASSEGNYEQYF. The CDR3 nucleotides read TGTGCCAGCTCAGAAGGGAACTACGAGCAGTACTTC. The full variable domain, in which reference TRBV18 and TRBJ2-7 provide the parts outside the CDR3, is NAGVMQNPRHLVRRRGQEARLRCSPMKGHSHVYWYRQLPEEGLKFMVYLQKENIIDESGMPKERFSAEFPKEGPSILRIQQVVRGDSAAYFCASSEGNYEQYFGPGTRLTVT.

This clone appeared once. This chain joins TRBV5-4 and TRBJ2-7; perhaps TRBD1 as D (5 bases). The length of the CDR3 is 13 residues. In germline, CDR1 is SGHNT, CDR2 YYREEE (reference sequence). V was cut by 2 bases and J by 4 bases, with 10 bases left in between. In nucleotides, the CDR3 is TGTGCCAGCAGCTTAGGCAGGGTATACGAGCAGTACTTC. It translates to CASSLGRVYEQYF. The variable domain in full, completed from reference TRBV5-4 and TRBJ2-7, reads ETGVTQSPTHLIKTRGQQVTLRCSSQSGHNTVSWYQQALGQGPQFIFQYYREEENGRGNFPPRFSGLQFPNYSSELNVNALELDDSALYLCASSLGRVYEQYFGPGTRLTVT.

This sequence joins TRBV14 and TRBJ1-4; possibly TRBD1 for D (5 bases). Looked up from germline, CDR1 is SGHDN and CDR2 is FVKESK. Between the trimmed V and J ends, which lost 3 bases and 4 bases, there was a span of 15 bases. The CDR3 totals 16 residues. This chain's CDR3 is CASSQRLTGLNEKLFF. The CDR3 nucleotides read TGTGCCAGCAGCCAGAGGTTAACAGGACTTAATGAAAAACTGTTTTTT.

This clone was detected a few times. The V and J genes are TRBV5-4 and TRBJ2-1; perhaps TRBD2 as D (6 bases). The germline gives CDR1 SGHNT, CDR2 YYREEE (reference sequence). The CDR3 extends over 14 amino acids. The V end was cut by 5 bases, the J end by 4 bases, with 13 bases between. Written as DNA, the CDR3 is TGTGCCAGCAGTCTGATGGGACTTTACAATGAGCAGTTCTTC. This sequence encodes CASSLMGLYNEQFF.